These T cell receptor beta chains were read from a single sample in a study of T cells after yellow fever vaccination. From the 5' RACE reads, TCRdb called clonotypes with MiXCR, one entry per CDR3 protein. The table lists more than 95,000 distinct CDR3 sequences, nearly 15% of them singletons. The source material was CD8+ T cells sorted from PBMCs, sampled 5 days after the yellow fever booster vaccination. These receptors were collected from a man aged 18-30 years who received the YFV17D yellow fever vaccine. Both conserved end residues are part of each CDR3. Each record gives: D gene, V gene, J gene, clone size, CDR3 protein. D genes are given only for firm matches. Clone sizes are given selectively: once, few, many, or a class where the clone is expanded.

>NA|TRBV9|TRBJ1-1|many
CASGYKDTEAFF
>TRBD1|TRBV7-2|TRBJ1-2|few
CASSFPVDRGRMDYGYTF
>NA|TRBV12-3/TRBV12-4|TRBJ2-3|few
CASTRTDTQYF
>NA|TRBV3-1|TRBJ2-7|few
CASSQLANEQYF
>TRBD1|TRBV12-5|TRBJ2-1|many
CASGLTGTGEDEQFF
>TRBD2|TRBV20-1|TRBJ2-1|many
CSAGTSDNEQFF
>TRBD2|TRBV12-3/TRBV12-4|TRBJ2-1|NA
CASSLAAGGPGNEQFF
>TRBD2|TRBV4-1|TRBJ2-3|NA
CASSPRSGMDTQYF
>NA|TRBV6-2/TRBV6-3|TRBJ1-1|NA
CASSPITGPLGTEAFF
>NA|TRBV4-3|TRBJ2-7|few
CASSHTMGLSYEQYF
>NA|TRBV6-5|TRBJ2-7|NA
CASSYGEFYEQYF
>NA|TRBV20-1|TRBJ1-2|few
CSAQTGSDKTF
>TRBD2|TRBV7-3|TRBJ2-3|few
CASSSLSGGTSDTQYF
>TRBD2|TRBV5-6|TRBJ2-3|few
CASSWGGDTDTQYF
>NA|TRBV12-3/TRBV12-4|TRBJ2-2|few
CASSPIRGAGTGELFF
>NA|TRBV19|TRBJ1-1|once
CASSRIRGFNTEAFF
>NA|TRBV11-2|TRBJ2-2|few
CASSTSQGWELFF
>TRBD1|TRBV5-4|TRBJ2-1|NA
CASSNPPGTGPDEQFF
>TRBD1|TRBV27|TRBJ1-1|NA
CASSSDRADTEAFF
>TRBD2|TRBV7-3|TRBJ2-3|NA
CASSLGGGGPTDTQYF
>NA|TRBV4-1|TRBJ1-1|few
CASSQARGLNTEAFF
>TRBD2|TRBV10-2|TRBJ2-7|NA
CASSTSGASWEQYF
>TRBD2|TRBV5-1|TRBJ2-7|few
CASSPPGLAGETYEQYF
>TRBD2|TRBV20-1|TRBJ2-3|NA
CSARDWVRGGTDTQYF
>NA|TRBV29-1|TRBJ1-3|NA
CSVQRITGTSGNTIYF
>NA|TRBV29-1|TRBJ2-3|few
CSVEVGTQYF
>NA|TRBV27|TRBJ1-1|NA
CASRDNGEAFF
>TRBD1|TRBV4-1|TRBJ2-1|NA
CASSQFGQGFNNEQFF
>TRBD1|TRBV7-2|TRBJ2-5|NA
CASRQQGFGETQYF
>NA|TRBV20-1|TRBJ2-5|many
CSARTTQETQYF
>NA|TRBV12-3/TRBV12-4|TRBJ2-2|NA
CASSWGDTGELFF
>TRBD1|TRBV18|TRBJ2-7|few
CASSPVDRVSDEQYF
>TRBD1|TRBV29-1|TRBJ1-1|NA
CSVETGLAEAFF
>NA|TRBV7-6|TRBJ2-5|NA
CASSLVDGGRETQYF
>NA|TRBV3-1|TRBJ1-1|NA
CASSQGLAGNTEAFF
>NA|TRBV19|TRBJ1-4|NA
CASCPGGEKLFF
>TRBD1|TRBV4-1|TRBJ2-5|NA
CASSPTYRGQETQYF
>NA|TRBV5-1|TRBJ2-2|NA
CASSLQGQKWPGELFF
>TRBD2|TRBV6-2/TRBV6-3|TRBJ2-7|NA
CASSLMFGGGAYEQYF